Below are 27 T cell receptor beta chains sequenced from a single sample in a study of T cell responses to AZD1222 COVID-19 vaccine. Profiled with immunoSEQ multiplex PCR; TCRdb holds only in-frame clones, not every one. The sample has 100,000 to 120,000 clones, about 87% seen once. This sample comprised peripheral blood, obtained on day 0 of AZD1222 vaccination. These receptors all come from an adult in good health.

This chain connects TRBV2 to TRBJ2-6; D is undetermined. Trimming stripped 4 bases from V and 0 bases from J, with 10 bases between. Germline CDR1 is SNHLY and CDR2 is FYNNEI. CDR3 length: 16 residues. Here the CDR3 reads CASSVGRSSGANVLTF. The DNA of the CDR3 is TGTGCCAGCAGTGTTGGCAGAAGCTCTGGGGCCAACGTCCTGACTTTC.

This chain joins TRBV6-1 and TRBJ1-2; possibly TRBD1 for D (5 bases). Germline-derived CDR1 and CDR2 are MNHNS and SASEGT. The CDR3 consists of 15 residues. V was pared by 0 bases and J by 4 bases, with 12 bases between. CDR3 nucleotide sequence: TGTGCCAGCAGTGAAGCCGGCGGGGCCGGCTATGGCTACACCTTC. Translated: CASSEAGGAGYGYTF.

This sequence joins TRBV6-1 and TRBJ1-2; 12 positions match TRBD1. Per germline, CDR1 MNHNS and CDR2 SASEGT. CDR3 size: 15 residues. The ends lost 3 bases at V and 12 bases at J; junction bases unmatched: 11. The CDR3 loop is CASSDLGGTGGFDTF. The CDR3 bases are TGTGCCAGCAGTGACCTGGGGGGGACAGGGGGCTTCGACACCTTC.

The chain uses TRBV6-5 and TRBJ2-7, with D possibly TRBD1 on 6 matching bases. Germline lookup yields CDR1 MNHEY and CDR2 SVGAGI. Deletions cut 8 bases from V and 3 bases from J, with 8 bases between. The CDR3 is 11 residues long. The CDR3 coding sequence is TGTGCCAGCGGGGGCCTCTACGAGCAGTACTTC. Amino acid sequence: CASGGLYEQYF.

The chain employs TRBV19 and TRBJ2-3, with 12 bases that match TRBD2. The V and J ends lost 4 bases and 2 bases, in that order; junction bases with no gene match: 7. The CDR3 is 17 residues long. Germline V gives CDR1 LNHDA, CDR2 SQIVND (reference sequence). As DNA, the CDR3 is TGTGCCAGTAGTAAGAGGACTAGCGGGACTTCCACAGATACGCAGTATTTT. Encoded protein: CASSKRTSGTSTDTQYF.

The chain employs TRBV14 and TRBJ2-7; the D gene is possibly TRBD2 (5 bases). The length of the CDR3 is 13 residues. V was pared by 1 base and J by 8 bases, with 12 bases between. In germline, CDR1 is SGHDN, CDR2 FVKESK. CDR3 loop: CASSQAGLAKQYF. CDR3 bases: TGTGCCAGCAGCCAAGCAGGACTCGCAAAGCAGTACTTC.

The chain has TRBV6-2 or TRBV6-3 and TRBJ2-7, with TRBD2 matching 10 bases. The length of the CDR3 is 15 residues. Per germline, CDR1 MNHEY and CDR2 SVGEGT. Trimming took 5 bases from V and 2 from J; bases not matched to a gene: 6. DNA of the CDR3: TGTGCCAGCAGTCCCGGGACTAGCGATACCTACGAGCAGTACTTC. Translation: CASSPGTSDTYEQYF.

The chain couples TRBV5-1 to TRBJ1-1; D unclear. The CDR3 runs 15 residues. Germline CDR1 SGHRS, CDR2 YFSETQ. V was shortened by 0 bases and J by 4 bases, with 13 bases between the two germline ends. CDR3 nucleotide sequence: TGCGCCAGCAGCTTGGTAGGGCTAACGGGCACTGAAGCTTTCTTT. Translating gives CASSLVGLTGTEAFF.

The chain links TRBV14 to TRBJ2-1; TRBD1 is a possible D gene (6 bases). The CDR3 sequence is 19 residues long. Germline CDR1 and CDR2: SGHDN and FVKESK. Trimming stripped 0 bases from V and 0 bases from J, with 18 bases between. Here the CDR3 DNA reads TGTGCCAGCAGCCAAGAAGTGGTGTCTTGGGGGCCCTCCTACAATGAGCAGTTCTTC. Encoded protein: CASSQEVVSWGPSYNEQFF.

The rearrangement uses TRBV19 and TRBJ2-7; D perhaps matches TRBD2 (6 bases). This CDR3 comprises 15 residues. The V gene's germline CDR1 is LNHDA and CDR2 SQIVND (reference sequence). Between the trimmed V and J ends, which lost 3 bases and 0 bases, there was a span of 12 bases. In nucleotides, the CDR3 is TGTGCCAGTAGTATGGGCCGGGGGATCTCCTACGAGCAGTACTTC. As protein: CASSMGRGISYEQYF. The full variable domain, completed using reference TRBV19 and TRBJ2-7, is DGGITQSPKYLFRKEGQNVTLSCEQNLNHDAMYWYRQDPGQGLRLIYYSQIVNDFQKGDIAEGYSVSREKKESFPLTVTSAQKNPTAFYLCASSMGRGISYEQYFGPGTRLTVT.

The gene calls are TRBV5-1 and TRBJ1-3; no definite D call. The CDR3 loop spans 14 amino acids. The germline V and J ends were trimmed by 4 bases and 0 bases, with 8 bases remaining between them. CDR1 is SGHRS, CDR2 YFSETQ, per germline. CDR3 nucleotides: TGCGCCAGCAGCGGTGGAGACTCTGGAAACACCATATATTTT. It encodes CASSGGDSGNTIYF.

The rearrangement links TRBV18 to TRBJ1-2; TRBD1 agrees at 9 bases. With 4 bases clipped from V and 6 bases from J, the junction kept 18 bases outside the gene matches. Germline V CDR1 and CDR2: KGHSH, LQKENI. This CDR3 contains 18 residues. In DNA, the CDR3 is TGTGCCAGCTCACATCCGGGACAGGGAGTGCTTGAACCCGATGGCTACACCTTC. Its translation is CASSHPGQGVLEPDGYTF.

The V gene is TRBV9, the J gene TRBJ1-5, with 7 bases fitting TRBD1. Losses at the gene ends were 3 bases for V and 8 bases for J; bases not matched to a gene: 11. The length of the CDR3 is 15 residues. Germline V gives CDR1 SGDLS, CDR2 YYNGEE. The CDR3 sequence: CASSAKGALAEPQHF. DNA for the CDR3: TGTGCCAGCAGCGCCAAGGGGGCCTTAGCGGAGCCCCAGCATTTT.

V is TRBV27 and J is TRBJ1-2; 7 bases fit TRBD1. V shed 5 bases and J 7 bases; nucleotides not matched to a gene: 7. The CDR3 spans 13 residues. The germline V gene has CDR1 MNHEY and CDR2 SMNVEV (reference sequence). The CDR3 coding sequence is TGTGCCAGCAGTAAAGGGGGCGCCTTTGGCTACACCTTC. It yields the protein CASSKGGAFGYTF.

The CDR3 sequence is CASSERGGNPNEQFF. The CDR3 coding sequence is TGCGCCAGCAGTGAGAGGGGGGGAAACCCGAATGAGCAGTTCTTC. V gene TRBV10-1 combines with J gene TRBJ2-1; TRBD2 might be the D (7 bases). CDR1 is WNHNN, CDR2 SYGVQD, per germline (reference sequence). With 2 bases removed from V and 7 bases from J, the gap between germline ends came to 15 bases. CDR3 length: 15 amino acids.

This clone was recorded a few times. J is TRBJ2-5 and V is TRBV7-8; D possibly corresponds to TRBD2 (5 bases). V lost 2 bases, J lost 3 bases, and 16 bases lay in between. This CDR3 spans 16 amino acids. The V gene's germline CDR1 is SGHVS and CDR2 FQNEAQ. The CDR3 is CASSLREGLGEETQYF. Here the CDR3 DNA reads TGTGCCAGCAGCTTACGGGAAGGGCTTGGGGAAGAGACCCAGTACTTC.

This clone was counted a single time. The chain combines TRBV3-1 (or the pseudogene TRBV3-2) with TRBJ1-2; D gene unclear. Germline CDR1 LGHDT, CDR2 YNNKEL (reference sequence). Trimming cost V 2 bases and J 3 bases, with 4 bases left between them. This CDR3 has 12 amino acids. The CDR3 loop reads CASSQRDYGYTF. The CDR3 nucleotides read TGTGCCAGCAGCCAACGGGACTATGGCTACACCTTC.

The chain uses TRBV5-8 and TRBJ2-1; 15 bases are a match to TRBD2. With V trimmed by 3 bases and J by 8 bases, 3 bases remained unmatched. The CDR3 is made up of 15 amino acids. Germline CDR1 and CDR2: SGHTS and YDEGEE. The DNA for the CDR3 is TGTGCCAGCAGCTGGGGACTAGCGGGAGGAGATGAGCAGTTCTTC. Translating gives CASSWGLAGGDEQFF.

V is TRBV5-1 and J is TRBJ2-3; 10 nucleotides align to TRBD2. CDR1 SGHRS and CDR2 YFSETQ come from the germline V gene. Trimming at V came to 6 bases and at J to 2 bases, leaving 6 bases not matched to a gene. This CDR3 spans 15 amino acids. CDR3 bases: TGCGCCAGCACCGGAGCGGGGGGGGCCACAGATACGCAGTATTTT. Amino acids: CASTGAGGATDTQYF. The full variable domain, its missing parts supplied by reference TRBV5-1 and TRBJ2-3, is KAGVTQTPRYLIKTRGQQVTLSCSPISGHRSVSWYQQTPGQGLQFLFEYFSETQRNKGNFPGRFSGRQFSNSRSEMNVSTLELGDSALYLCASTGAGGATDTQYFGPGTRLTVL.

The gene calls are TRBV24-1 and TRBJ1-6, with 9 bases identical to TRBD1. The length of the CDR3 is 17 residues. The J segment lost 7 bases and the V segment lost 4 bases, leaving 10 bases of the junction unmatched. In germline, CDR1 is KGHDR, CDR2 SFDVKD. The CDR3 spells CATSDSRPGQGNSPLHF. The CDR3 region has the DNA TGTGCCACCAGTGACTCCCGCCCGGGACAGGGAAATTCACCCCTCCACTTT.

The chain joins TRBV7-8 to TRBJ2-1; TRBD2 matches at 9 bases. V trimming: 5 bases; J trimming: 0 bases; junction bases outside the gene matches: 8. The CDR3 consists of 17 residues. Per the germline V gene, CDR1 is SGHVS and CDR2 is FQNEAQ. The chain's CDR3 is CASSRKLAGSSYNEQFF. CDR3 coding DNA: TGTGCCAGCAGCAGAAAGCTAGCGGGAAGCTCCTACAATGAGCAGTTCTTC.

The chain couples TRBV2 to TRBJ1-1; TRBD1 agrees at 9 bases. Germline values: CDR1 SNHLY, CDR2 FYNNEI. Trimming took 4 bases from V and 0 from J; bases not matched to a gene: 6. The CDR3 runs 16 residues. CDR3 nucleotide sequence: TGTGCCAGCAGTGTGACAGGGGGTGGAATGAACACTGAAGCTTTCTTT. Residues: CASSVTGGGMNTEAFF.

This clone was found once. The rearrangement joins TRBV13 to TRBJ2-7; 7 nucleotides line up with TRBD2. After removal of 0 bases from V and 6 bases from J, the junction contained 2 bases not matched to a gene. Germline V CDR1 and CDR2: PRHDT, FYEKMQ (reference sequence). The CDR3 is 13 amino acids. The chain's CDR3 is CASSLGTSPEQYF. The CDR3 nucleotides are TGTGCCAGCAGCTTAGGGACTAGCCCCGAGCAGTACTTC.

V and J are TRBV2 and TRBJ1-6; TRBD1 agrees at 9 bases. The trim removed 6 bases at V and 9 bases at J, leaving 6 bases unmatched. Per germline, CDR1 SNHLY and CDR2 FYNNEI. This CDR3 has 14 residues. The CDR3 sequence is CASSPDRGSSPLHF. Written as DNA, the CDR3 is TGTGCCAGCAGCCCCGACAGGGGGAGTTCACCCCTCCACTTT.

V gene TRBV7-2 combines with J gene TRBJ1-1, with D possibly TRBD1 on 5 matching bases. This CDR3 region has 13 residues. V was trimmed by 1 base and J by 4 bases, leaving 7 bases between them. In germline, CDR1 is SGHTA, CDR2 FQGNSA. Written as DNA, the CDR3 is TGTGCCAGCAGCTTAGTAAGGGGCACTGAAGCTTTCTTT. Translating it yields CASSLVRGTEAFF. The complete variable domain, with remaining parts taken from reference TRBV7-2 and TRBJ1-1, reads GAGVSQSPSNKVTEKGKDVELRCDPISGHTALYWYRQSLGQGLEFLIYFQGNSAPDKSGLPSDRFSAERTGGSVSTLTIQRTQQEDSAVYLCASSLVRGTEAFFGQGTRLTVV.

This chain links TRBV10-3 with TRBJ1-3; unclear D gene. This CDR3 is 13 amino acids long. V lost 6 bases and J 1 base, leaving 7 bases between the germline ends. From germline, CDR1 is ENHRY and CDR2 SYGVKD. The CDR3 nucleotides read TGTGCCATCAGCGGAGGGTCTGGAAACACCATATATTTT. This gives the protein CAISGGSGNTIYF.

The chain carries TRBV24-1 and TRBJ1-4; maybe TRBD1 (5 bases). V was clipped by 3 bases and J by 0 bases, with 16 bases between them. CDR1 KGHDR and CDR2 SFDVKD come from the germline V gene. CDR3 length: 18 residues. CDR3 region: CATSDPGTAGATNEKLFF. The DNA of the CDR3 is TGTGCCACCAGTGATCCCGGGACGGCTGGCGCAACTAATGAAAAACTGTTTTTT.